This TCR beta chain stems from a study of T cells in Graves' hyperthyroidism and ophthalmopathy. The length of the CDR3 is 14 amino acids, counting both ends. CDR1 and CDR2 from the germline V gene are MNHNS and SASEGT. This clonotype was seen repeatedly, ten times or more. It is unclear where the CDR3 begins or ends on the DNA, so no DNA is shown, and the CDR3 is as TCRdb lists it. The TCR beta CDR3 regions underwent amplification using RNA transcripts as the source. An initial round of RT-PCR targeting the TCR CDR3 relied on the HTBI primer set. TCRdb analysed the multiplex PCR reads with MiXCR anew, one entry per CDR3 protein. The sample has 640,000 or so distinct CDR3 sequences; more than 13% are singletons.

Material: blood. The TCR comes from a woman under 30 with Graves' ophthalmopathy. V gene TRBV6-1 combines with J gene TRBJ2-5; the D call TRBD1 from the table was never checked on the DNA. The chain's CDR3 is CASRNRGFLETQYF.